This T cell receptor beta chain was documented in a study of blood T cell repertoires in COVID-19. Overall study context: Acute-phase and convalescent COVID-19 samples originated in the United States, Italy and Spain. T cells, B-cell-depleted T cells, or PBMCs provided the cDNA or gDNA that served as material.

Source study methods: Amplifying reference gene primers gave estimates of nucleated cell counts. Here immunoSEQ multiplex PCR was the method, and the copy in TCRdb shows in-frame clones only, minus some. V, J and clone size derive from that table, while D and trimming were established from the DNA sequence. This sample carries about 130,000 clones, around 88% of them seen once, and the ten largest clones take about 9.4%. The receptor was isolated from a man over 45 with acute or convalescent COVID-19. Sequences were obtained from peripheral blood.

The CDR3 nucleotides read TGCAGCGTGGTGGGACATGAAGCTTTCTTT. This encodes CSVVGHEAFF. The chain employs TRBV29-1 and TRBJ1-1, with D perhaps matching TRBD1 (6 bases). V was clipped by 6 bases and J by 7 bases, with 9 bases between them. Germline-derived CDR1 and CDR2 are SQVTM and ANQGSEA. The CDR3 is 10 residues long. The full variable domain, with the rest looked up from reference TRBV29-1 and TRBJ1-1, is SAVISQKPSRDICQRGTSLTIQCQVDSQVTMMFWYRQQPGQSLTLIATANQGSEATYESGFVIDKFPISRPNLTFSTLTVSNMSPEDSSIYLCSVVGHEAFFGQGTRLTVV.